This T cell receptor (beta chain) was identified in a study of T cell repertoires in cytomegalovirus infection. The V gene's germline CDR1 is DFQATT and CDR2 SNEGSKA (reference sequence). Trimming cost V 5 bases and J 0 bases, with 14 bases left between them. The CDR3 contains 15 residues. This clonotype was seen a handful of times. TCRdb re-called the reads through MiXCR, storing one row per CDR3 protein. The sample yields nearly 450,000 distinct CDR3 sequences, approximately 31% seen once. Sequencing used PBMCs. This chain links TRBV20-1 with TRBJ2-4; possibly TRBD2 for D (5 bases). This receptor was identified in a human donor in good health (CMV status not recorded). Some clones in this sample may be carry-over from other donors' samples. The CDR3 reads CSAPPGKLAKNIQYF. CDR3 coding DNA: TGCAGTGCTCCTCCGGGAAAACTAGCCAAAAACATTCAGTACTTC.